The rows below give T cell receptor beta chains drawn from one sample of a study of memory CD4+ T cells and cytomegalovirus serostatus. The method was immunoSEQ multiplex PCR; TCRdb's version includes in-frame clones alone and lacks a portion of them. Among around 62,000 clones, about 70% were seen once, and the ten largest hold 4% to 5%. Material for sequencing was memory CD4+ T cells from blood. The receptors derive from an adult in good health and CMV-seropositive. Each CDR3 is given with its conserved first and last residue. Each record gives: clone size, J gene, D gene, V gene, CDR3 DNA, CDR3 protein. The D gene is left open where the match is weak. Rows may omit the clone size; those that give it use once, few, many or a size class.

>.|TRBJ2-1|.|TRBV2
TGTGCCAGCAGACCCGACAGGTACTCCTACAATGAGCAGTTCTTC
CASRPDRYSYNEQFF
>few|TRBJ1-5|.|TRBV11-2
TGTGCCAGCAGCCCAACGGGGTTGGGTCAGCCCCAGCATTTT
CASSPTGLGQPQHF
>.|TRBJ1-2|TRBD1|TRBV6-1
TGTGCCAGCAGTGAGAGGACAGGGCCTAGTGGCTACACCTTC
CASSERTGPSGYTF
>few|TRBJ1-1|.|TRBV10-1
TGCGCCAGCAGTGAGTCAGGGTCAGGCCGGGAAGCTTTCTTT
CASSESGSGREAFF
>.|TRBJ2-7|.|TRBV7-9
TGTGCCAGCAGCTTAGCTGGCGGGGCAGCCTACGAGCAGTACTTC
CASSLAGGAAYEQYF
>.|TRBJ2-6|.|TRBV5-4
TGTGCCAGCATCCAAGTTCAGGGGACCGGGGCCAACGTCCTGACTTTC
CASIQVQGTGANVLTF
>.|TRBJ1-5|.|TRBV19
TGTGCCAGTAACGGGGGCCACTATAGCAATCAGCCCCAGCATTTT
CASNGGHYSNQPQHF
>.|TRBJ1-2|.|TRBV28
TGTGCCAGCGCATCCTCGGCAGGGATCTATGGCTACACCTTC
CASASSAGIYGYTF
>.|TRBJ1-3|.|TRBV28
TGTGCCAGCACCCTCTCCGGAGCAGCCTCTGGAAACACCATATATTTT
CASTLSGAASGNTIYF
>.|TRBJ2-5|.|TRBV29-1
TGCAGCGTTGAATTGGGTAGCGTGGAGACCCAGTACTTC
CSVELGSVETQYF
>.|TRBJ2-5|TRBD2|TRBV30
TGTGCCTGGAGCCCGGGACTAGCGGCAGAGACCCAGTACTTC
CAWSPGLAAETQYF
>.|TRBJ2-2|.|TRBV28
TGTGCCAGCAGCAAGATAACTAGTAACACCGGGGAGCTGTTTTTT
CASSKITSNTGELFF
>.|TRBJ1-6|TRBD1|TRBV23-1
TGCGCCAGCAGTCACAACAGGGGCACCTATAATTCACCCCTCCACTTT
CASSHNRGTYNSPLHF
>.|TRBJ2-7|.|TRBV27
TGTGCCAGCAGTTTACTGGGGCACCACGAGCAGTACTTC
CASSLLGHHEQYF